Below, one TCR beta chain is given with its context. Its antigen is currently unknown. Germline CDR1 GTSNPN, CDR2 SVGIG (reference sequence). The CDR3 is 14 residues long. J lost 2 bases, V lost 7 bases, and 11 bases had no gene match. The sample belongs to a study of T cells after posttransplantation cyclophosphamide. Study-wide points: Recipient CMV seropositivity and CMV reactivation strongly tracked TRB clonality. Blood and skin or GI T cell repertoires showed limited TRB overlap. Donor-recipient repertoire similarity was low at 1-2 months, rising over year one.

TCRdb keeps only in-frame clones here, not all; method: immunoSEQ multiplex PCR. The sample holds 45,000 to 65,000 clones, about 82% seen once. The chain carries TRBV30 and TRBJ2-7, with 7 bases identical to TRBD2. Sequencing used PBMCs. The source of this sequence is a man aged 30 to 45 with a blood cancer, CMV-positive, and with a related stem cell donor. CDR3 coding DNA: TGTGCCTTGCACAAGGCGGGAGTGGCCTACGAGCAGTACTTC. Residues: CALHKAGVAYEQYF.